Each of the 30 T cell receptor beta chains below was sequenced from the same sample in a study of cytomegalovirus exposure and HLA in healthy donors (dated by TCRdb to about 2017). The library was built by means of the immunoSEQ multiplex PCR assay. For the multiplex PCR, a mixture combining 60 forward primers for TCR Vbeta segments and 13 reverse primers for TCR Jbeta segments was used. The clones in this table, taken by TCRdb from immuneACCESS, are in-frame only. Not every clone is retained; where verified, under half of the shortfall comes from an unresolved V gene, and the cause of the rest is unknown. The table for this sample lists over 150,000 clones; approximately 84% of them were counted only once. The ten largest make up under 5% of the sample. Sequenced: PBMCs. Receptor source: a young man in good health and CMV-seronegative.

The rearrangement links TRBV13 to TRBJ2-7, with 11 bases aligning to TRBD2. The CDR3 is 15 residues long. CDR1 and CDR2 from the germline V gene are PRHDT and FYEKMQ (reference sequence). Germline trimming cut 3 bases from V and 5 bases from J; bases unmatched to any gene: 6. The CDR3 DNA follows: TGTGCCAGCAGCTTGACTAGCGGGATCGTGAACGAGCAGTACTTC. This translates into CASSLTSGIVNEQYF.

The chain recombines TRBV13 with TRBJ2-5, with TRBD2 matching 11 bases. This CDR3 is 18 amino acids long. Germline V lookup: CDR1 PRHDT, CDR2 FYEKMQ (reference sequence). The J segment lost 0 bases and the V segment lost 5 bases, leaving 11 bases of the junction unmatched. In nucleotides, the CDR3 is TGTGCCAGCAGCATACTAGCGGGGGAAACTGAAAACCAAGAGACCCAGTACTTC. As protein: CASSILAGETENQETQYF.

V is TRBV7-2 and J is TRBJ2-7; 9 bases are a match to TRBD1. The junction had 4 bases not matched to a gene; V was cut back by 1 base and J by 3 bases. This CDR3 has 15 amino acids. The germline CDR1 and CDR2 sequences are SGHTA and FQGNSA. DNA for the CDR3: TGTGCCAGCAGCTTAGAGAAGGGACAGGGCTACGAGCAGTACTTC. Its protein product is CASSLEKGQGYEQYF.

In its sample, this clone was seen a few times. The chain couples TRBV5-1 to TRBJ1-1; 8 positions agree with TRBD1. Germline assignment: CDR1 SGHRS and CDR2 YFSETQ. This CDR3 is 15 amino acids long. With 0 bases clipped from V and 7 bases from J, the junction kept 8 bases outside the gene matches. CDR3 nucleotides: TGCGCCAGCAGCTTGGTAGGACAGGGCGCGGTTGAAGCTTTCTTT. Its translation: CASSLVGQGAVEAFF.

The J gene is TRBJ2-3, the V gene TRBV19; tentative D call: TRBD2 (6 bases). Germline CDR1 LNHDA, CDR2 SQIVND (reference sequence). Trimming shortened V by 3 bases and J by 5 bases, and 12 bases separated the two germline ends. The CDR3 totals 14 residues. CDR3 bases: TGTGCCAGTAGTATGCGGGACTCTCGAGATACGCAGTATTTT. This gives the protein CASSMRDSRDTQYF.

The rearrangement links TRBV7-3 to TRBJ2-1, with D possibly TRBD2 on 6 matching bases. The CDR3 runs 16 residues. V dropped 5 bases and J dropped 0 bases, with 14 bases sitting between them. Germline V CDR1 and CDR2: SGHTA, FQGTGA. CDR3 amino acids: CASSKEAGGSYNEQFF. In DNA, the CDR3 is TGTGCCAGCAGCAAGGAAGCGGGCGGCTCCTACAATGAGCAGTTCTTC.

V gene TRBV7-9 combines with J gene TRBJ1-2; TRBD1 is a possible D gene (6 bases). Looked up from germline, CDR1 is SEHNR and CDR2 is FQNEAQ (reference sequence). The V end was cut by 5 bases, the J end by 1 base, with 17 bases between. The CDR3 runs 16 residues. CDR3 loop: CASSRQGGGNNYGYTF. CDR3 sequence (DNA): TGTGCCAGCAGCCGCCAGGGAGGGGGGAATAACTATGGCTACACCTTC. Looking up the rest from reference TRBV7-9 and TRBJ1-2 gives the full variable domain: DTGVSQNPRHKITKRGQNVTFRCDPISEHNRLYWYRQTLGQGPEFLTYFQNEAQLEKSRLLSDRFSAERPKGSFSTLEIQRTEQGDSAMYLCASSRQGGGNNYGYTFGSGTRLTVV.

The chain joins TRBV6-5 to TRBJ2-7; D might be TRBD1 (5 bases). The length of the CDR3 is 13 residues. Trimming stripped 0 bases from V and 6 bases from J, with 9 bases between. Germline V gene lookup returns CDR1 MNHEY and CDR2 SVGAGI. The CDR3 sequence: CASSYSPGLEQYF. For the CDR3, the DNA is TGTGCCAGCAGTTACTCGCCAGGGCTCGAGCAGTACTTC.

The rearrangement joins TRBV15 to TRBJ2-6; 8 positions match TRBD1. CDR1 is LNHNV, CDR2 YYDKDF, per germline (reference sequence). V was pared by 3 bases and J by 0 bases, with 4 bases of the junction left unmatched. CDR3 size: 17 residues. The CDR3 loop reads CATSRRTGYSGANVLTF. The CDR3 region has the DNA TGTGCCACCAGCAGGAGGACAGGGTACTCTGGGGCCAACGTCCTGACTTTC.

This sequence joins TRBV10-3 and TRBJ2-2; D might be TRBD1 (5 bases). Per the germline V gene, CDR1 is ENHRY and CDR2 is SYGVKD. The V end lost 11 bases, the J end lost 1 base, and 11 bases lay between the germline ends. The CDR3 loop spans 13 amino acids. DNA of the CDR3: TGTGCCGTCCCACAGGAGAACACCGGGGAGCTGTTTTTT. Protein sequence: CAVPQENTGELFF.

In this sample, this clone turned up once. This sequence joins TRBV5-8 and TRBJ1-2, with TRBD1 identical over 8 bases. Germline CDR1 reads SGHTS; CDR2 reads YDEGEE. Unmatched junction bases numbered 2, after V lost 2 bases and J lost 2 bases. The CDR3 covers 14 residues. CDR3 region: CASSFRDRNYGYTF. In DNA form, the CDR3 reads TGTGCCAGCAGCTTCCGGGACAGGAACTATGGCTACACCTTC.

Here the CDR3 DNA reads TGTGCCAGCAGCAGGACAGGGATTGGTTACGAGCAGTACTTC. The encoded protein is CASSRTGIGYEQYF. This chain connects TRBV11-3 to TRBJ2-7, with 8 bases aligning to TRBD1. Germline trimming cut 5 bases from V and 4 bases from J; bases unmatched to any gene: 7. Per the germline V gene, CDR1 is SGHNT and CDR2 is YENEEA. The CDR3 contains 14 residues.

This sequence joins TRBV11-2 and TRBJ1-3; D might be TRBD1 (5 bases). V shed 5 bases and J shed 0 bases, with 8 bases lying between them. The CDR3 is made up of 14 amino acids. CDR1 is SGHAT, CDR2 FQNNGV, per germline. CDR3 loop: CASSPGGSGNTIYF. The CDR3 nucleotides read TGTGCCAGCAGCCCCGGGGGCTCTGGAAACACCATATATTTT.

J is TRBJ2-3 and V is TRBV6-4; 12 bases fit TRBD2. In germline, CDR1 is MRHNA, CDR2 SNTAGT. The CDR3 contains 17 residues. V lost 5 bases and J lost 0; bases outside the gene matches: 6. The CDR3, as DNA: TGTGCCAGCAGTTTATCGGGGACTAGCGGGAGCACAGATACGCAGTATTTT. This codes for CASSLSGTSGSTDTQYF.

V usage is TRBV18 and J usage is TRBJ2-7; D gene unclear. This CDR3 is 14 amino acids long. Trimming removed 5 bases from V and 2 bases from J, with 13 bases in between. Germline values: CDR1 KGHSH, CDR2 LQKENI. CDR3 in amino acids: CASSTPARAYEQYF. DNA for the CDR3: TGTGCCAGCTCAACCCCGGCTCGGGCCTACGAGCAGTACTTC.

This clone was seen once. The chain employs TRBV28 and TRBJ1-1, with D unresolved. Trimming removed 2 bases from V and 0 bases from J, with 22 bases in between. The germline gives CDR1 MDHEN, CDR2 SYDVKM. The CDR3 totals 19 residues. The CDR3 region is CASSLEEAAIETMNTEAFF. The CDR3 coding sequence is TGTGCCAGCAGTTTAGAGGAGGCCGCGATAGAGACCATGAACACTGAAGCTTTCTTT.

This chain joins TRBV5-1 and TRBJ2-7; 7 bases match TRBD2. Germline V lookup: CDR1 SGHRS, CDR2 YFSETQ. This CDR3 has 11 residues. Losses at the gene ends were 7 bases for V and 6 bases for J; bases not matched to a gene: 4. This CDR3 reads CASRREIEQYF. The CDR3 DNA reads as TGCGCCAGCCGGCGGGAGATCGAGCAGTACTTC.

The chain links TRBV19 to TRBJ1-2; possible D gene TRBD1, 5 bases. V shed 7 bases and J shed 5 bases, with 20 bases lying between them. The V gene's germline CDR1 is LNHDA and CDR2 SQIVND (reference sequence). The CDR3 loop spans 15 amino acids. CDR3 nucleotide sequence: TGTGCCAGTACCTCGATCATCATTGGGGGGTATGGCTACACCTTC. Its protein is CASTSIIIGGYGYTF.

The chain combines TRBV5-1 with TRBJ1-1, with D perhaps TRBD1 (5 bases). The ends were cut back, 1 base at V and 4 bases at J, with 11 bases in the middle. CDR3 length equals 14 residues. CDR1 and CDR2 (germline): SGHRS, YFSETQ. The CDR3 region has the DNA TGCGCCAGCAGCTTGTCTCAGGGTACCACTGAAGCTTTCTTT. It yields the protein CASSLSQGTTEAFF.

The chain links TRBV5-8 to TRBJ2-1, with D perhaps TRBD2 (6 bases). This CDR3 is 15 amino acids long. The V gene's germline CDR1 is SGHTS and CDR2 YDEGEE. The V end was cut by 0 bases, the J end by 5 bases, with 12 bases between. The CDR3: CASSLGLVSHNEQFF. The DNA of the CDR3 is TGTGCCAGCAGCTTGGGACTAGTATCACACAATGAGCAGTTCTTC.

The chain has TRBV7-9 and TRBJ2-1; 9 bases agree with TRBD1. With 7 bases clipped from V and 7 bases from J, the junction kept 8 bases outside the gene matches. The CDR3 is made up of 14 amino acids. Germline V lookup: CDR1 SEHNR, CDR2 FQNEAQ (reference sequence). This CDR3 is CASILGQGTNEQFF. CDR3 DNA: TGTGCCAGCATCCTTGGACAGGGGACTAATGAGCAGTTCTTC. Looking up the rest from reference TRBV7-9 and TRBJ2-1 gives the full variable domain: DTGVSQNPRHKITKRGQNVTFRCDPISEHNRLYWYRQTLGQGPEFLTYFQNEAQLEKSRLLSDRFSAERPKGSFSTLEIQRTEQGDSAMYLCASILGQGTNEQFFGPGTRLTVL.

The V gene is TRBV30, the J gene TRBJ2-7; 7 bases line up with TRBD1. The CDR3 runs 13 residues. Germline V gene data show CDR1 as GTSNPN and CDR2 as SVGIG (reference sequence). V was pared by 5 bases and J by 2 bases, with 6 bases of the junction left unmatched. The CDR3: CAWGQGVTYEQYF. Written as DNA, the CDR3 is TGTGCCTGGGGGCAGGGGGTAACCTACGAGCAGTACTTC. Based on the CDR3 plus reference TRBV30 and TRBJ2-7, the full variable domain is SQTIHQWPATLVQPVGSPLSLECTVEGTSNPNLYWYRQAAGRGLQLLFYSVGIGQISSEVPQNLSASRPQDRQFILSSKKLLLSDSGFYLCAWGQGVTYEQYFGPGTRLTVT.

The genes are TRBV18 and TRBJ1-2; the D gene is possibly TRBD1 (5 bases). The CDR3 sequence is 14 residues long. The germline V and J ends were trimmed by 6 bases and 1 base, with 12 bases remaining between them. Germline V CDR1 and CDR2: KGHSH, LQKENI. The CDR3 DNA reads TGTGCCAGCTCCCGGAGGGACGGTAACTATGGCTACACCTTC. This encodes CASSRRDGNYGYTF.

The V call is TRBV7-8, the J call TRBJ2-5; 7 bases are a match to TRBD1. CDR3 length: 15 amino acids. The J segment lost 4 bases and the V segment lost 6 bases, leaving 11 bases of the junction unmatched. CDR1 and CDR2 from the germline V gene are SGHVS and FQNEAQ. DNA for the CDR3: TGTGCCAGCAGGGAAAGGACAGGTTCCCGAGAGACCCAGTACTTC. Its translation: CASRERTGSRETQYF.

This CDR3 is CASSLGVYNSPLHF. DNA for the CDR3: TGTGCCAGCAGCTTAGGCGTTTATAATTCACCCCTCCACTTT. V usage is TRBV11-2 and J usage is TRBJ1-6; no clear D gene. Germline CDR1 reads SGHAT; CDR2 reads FQNNGV. V was clipped by 1 base and J by 4 bases, with 5 bases between them. This CDR3 region has 14 residues.

The rearrangement links TRBV5-1 to TRBJ2-3; D remains ambiguous. The CDR3 extends over 14 amino acids. V shed 1 base and J shed 0 bases, with 6 bases lying between them. From germline, CDR1 is SGHRS and CDR2 YFSETQ. The CDR3 loop is CASSLHSSTDTQYF. In nucleotides, the CDR3 is TGCGCCAGCAGCTTGCACTCTAGCACAGATACGCAGTATTTT.

As DNA, the CDR3 is TGTGCCAGCGCCCTCCTGGGCGCCACAGATACGCAGTATTTT. Encoded protein: CASALLGATDTQYF. The chain is built from TRBV2 and TRBJ2-3; the D is unclear. Trimming stripped 8 bases from V and 2 bases from J, with 14 bases between. The CDR3 runs to 14 residues. From germline, CDR1 is SNHLY and CDR2 FYNNEI.

J is TRBJ2-3 and V is TRBV2, with TRBD1 matching 7 bases. Per germline, CDR1 SNHLY and CDR2 FYNNEI. With 8 bases clipped from V and 4 bases from J, the junction kept 12 bases outside the gene matches. The CDR3 contains 15 residues. The CDR3 loop is CASGNRGGRADTQYF. CDR3 DNA: TGTGCCAGCGGTAACAGGGGCGGTAGGGCAGATACGCAGTATTTT.

The rearrangement uses TRBV6-5 and TRBJ1-2, with 8 bases lining up with TRBD1. This CDR3 spans 13 amino acids. Losses at the gene ends were 7 bases for V and 6 bases for J; bases not matched to a gene: 7. The germline gives CDR1 MNHEY, CDR2 SVGAGI. The CDR3 loop reads CASTSGQENGYTF. CDR3 nucleotides: TGTGCCAGCACCTCGGGACAGGAGAATGGCTACACCTTC.

The chain joins TRBV5-6 to TRBJ2-2; D may be TRBD1 (5 bases). Germline loops: CDR1 SGHDT, CDR2 YYEEEE. V dropped 1 base and J dropped 0 bases, with 13 bases sitting between them. The CDR3 loop spans 17 amino acids. The CDR3 spells CASSLWGAPANTGELFF. DNA of the CDR3: TGTGCCAGCAGCTTGTGGGGCGCGCCCGCGAACACCGGGGAGCTGTTTTTT. Complete variable domain (other parts from reference TRBV5-6 and TRBJ2-2): DAGVTQSPTHLIKTRGQQVTLRCSPKSGHDTVSWYQQALGQGPQFIFQYYEEEERQRGNFPDRFSGHQFPNYSSELNVNALLLGDSALYLCASSLWGAPANTGELFFGEGSRLTVL.